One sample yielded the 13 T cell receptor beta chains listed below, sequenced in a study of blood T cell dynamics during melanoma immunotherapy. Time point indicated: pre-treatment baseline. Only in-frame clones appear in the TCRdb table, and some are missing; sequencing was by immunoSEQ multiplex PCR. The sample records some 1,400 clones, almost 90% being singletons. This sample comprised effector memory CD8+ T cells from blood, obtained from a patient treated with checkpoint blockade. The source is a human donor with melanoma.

The CDR3 DNA reads TGCGCCAGCAGCCAAGATTACACAGCCGACCCTGAAGCTTTCTTT. It is translated as CASSQDYTADPEAFF. This chain links TRBV4-3 with TRBJ1-1; unclear D gene. Trimming stripped 0 bases from V and 6 bases from J, with 14 bases between. Germline V gene lookup returns CDR1 LGHNA and CDR2 YSLEER. This CDR3 comprises 15 residues.

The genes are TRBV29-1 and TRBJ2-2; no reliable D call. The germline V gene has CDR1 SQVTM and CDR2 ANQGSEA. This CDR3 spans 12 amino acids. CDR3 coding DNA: TGCCATCTGTGCCGGAACACCGGGGAGCTGTTTTTT. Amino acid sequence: CHLCRNTGELFF.

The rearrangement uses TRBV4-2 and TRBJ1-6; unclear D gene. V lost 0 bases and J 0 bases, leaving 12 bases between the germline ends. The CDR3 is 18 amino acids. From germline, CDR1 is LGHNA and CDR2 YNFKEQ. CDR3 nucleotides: TGTGCCAGCAGCCAAGACTTTCGAGGGAGCTCCTATAATTCACCCCTCCACTTT. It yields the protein CASSQDFRGSSYNSPLHF.

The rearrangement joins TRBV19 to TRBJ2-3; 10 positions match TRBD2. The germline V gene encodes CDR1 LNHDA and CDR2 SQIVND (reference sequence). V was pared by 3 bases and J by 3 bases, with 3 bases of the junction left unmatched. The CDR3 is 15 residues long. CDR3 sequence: CASSILAGVTDTQYF. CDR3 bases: TGTGCCAGTAGTATCCTAGCGGGGGTGACAGATACGCAGTATTTT. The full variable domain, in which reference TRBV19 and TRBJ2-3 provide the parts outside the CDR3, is DGGITQSPKYLFRKEGQNVTLSCEQNLNHDAMYWYRQDPGQGLRLIYYSQIVNDFQKGDIAEGYSVSREKKESFPLTVTSAQKNPTAFYLCASSILAGVTDTQYFGPGTRLTVL.

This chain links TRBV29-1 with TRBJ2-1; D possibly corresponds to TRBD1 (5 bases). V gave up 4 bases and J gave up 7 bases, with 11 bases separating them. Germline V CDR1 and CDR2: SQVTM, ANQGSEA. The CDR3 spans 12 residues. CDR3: CSVAAGLNEQFF. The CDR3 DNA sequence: TGCAGCGTTGCGGCAGGGCTAAATGAGCAGTTCTTC.

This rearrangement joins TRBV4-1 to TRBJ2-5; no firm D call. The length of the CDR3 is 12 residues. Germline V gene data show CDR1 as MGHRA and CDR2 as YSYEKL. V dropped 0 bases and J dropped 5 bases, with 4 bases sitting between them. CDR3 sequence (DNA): TGCGCCAGCAGCCAAGACTCGGAGACCCAGTACTTC. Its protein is CASSQDSETQYF.

In DNA, the CDR3 is TGTGCCAGCAGCGATTTTGGTGTCAGCCCCGTCTACGAGCAGTACTTC. This gives the protein CASSDFGVSPVYEQYF. The V and J genes are TRBV14 and TRBJ2-5, with D hard to call. The J call is in doubt because the DNA end fits TRBJ2-7 better. CDR1 and CDR2 (germline): SGHDN, FVKESK. The CDR3 has 16 residues.

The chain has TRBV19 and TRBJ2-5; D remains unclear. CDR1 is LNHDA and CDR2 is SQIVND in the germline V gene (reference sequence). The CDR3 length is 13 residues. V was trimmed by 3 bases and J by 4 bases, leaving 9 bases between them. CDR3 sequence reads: CASSMHELETQYF. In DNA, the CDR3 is TGTGCCAGTAGTATGCACGAGTTAGAGACCCAGTACTTC.

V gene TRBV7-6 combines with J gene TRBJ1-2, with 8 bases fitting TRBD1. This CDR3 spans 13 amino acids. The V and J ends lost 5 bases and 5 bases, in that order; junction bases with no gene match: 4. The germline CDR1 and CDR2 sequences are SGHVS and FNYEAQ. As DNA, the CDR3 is TGTGCCAGCAGCCACGGACAGGGTTATGGCTACACCTTC. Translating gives CASSHGQGYGYTF.

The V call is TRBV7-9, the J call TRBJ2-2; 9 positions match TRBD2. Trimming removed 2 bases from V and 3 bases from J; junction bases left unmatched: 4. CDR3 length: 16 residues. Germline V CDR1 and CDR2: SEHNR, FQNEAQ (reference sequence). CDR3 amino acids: CASSLKAGGYTGELFF. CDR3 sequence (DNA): TGTGCCAGCAGCTTAAAAGCGGGGGGCTACACCGGGGAGCTGTTTTTT.

CDR3 sequence reads: CASSQDIGRETEAFF. The CDR3 bases are TGCGCCAGCAGCCAAGATATCGGCAGGGAGACTGAAGCTTTCTTT. This chain links TRBV4-3 with TRBJ1-1; possibly TRBD1 for D (5 bases). CDR1 LGHNA and CDR2 YSLEER come from the germline V gene. The V and J ends lost 0 bases and 5 bases respectively, with 13 bases between them. The CDR3 length is 15 residues.

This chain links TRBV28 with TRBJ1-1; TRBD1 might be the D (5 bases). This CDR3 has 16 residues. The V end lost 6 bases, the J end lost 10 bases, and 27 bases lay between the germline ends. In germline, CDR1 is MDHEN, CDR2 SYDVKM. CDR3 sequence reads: CASREGRVNVGLGAFF. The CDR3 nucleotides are TGTGCCAGCAGGGAGGGGAGGGTAAACGTTGGTCTGGGAGCTTTCTTT.

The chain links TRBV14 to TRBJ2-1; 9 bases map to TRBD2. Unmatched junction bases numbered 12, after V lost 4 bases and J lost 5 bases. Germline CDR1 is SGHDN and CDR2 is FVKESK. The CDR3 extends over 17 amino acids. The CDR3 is CASSPMTGGRDDNEQFF. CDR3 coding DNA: TGTGCCAGCAGCCCGATGACGGGCGGGAGGGACGACAATGAGCAGTTCTTC.